The entry below gives a single T cell receptor beta chain sequence along with its context. Its antigen remains unidentified. The data were taken from a study of OX40 agonist ivuxolimab in advanced cancers. For the study at large: Patients receiving dose escalation had hepatocellular carcinoma, melanoma, renal cell or head and neck cancer. About 42% of patients had received prior checkpoint inhibitor therapy. General observations from the study: Within 6 weeks, CD4+ and CD8+ blood T cells expanded clonally at 0.1 to 3.0 mg/kg. The investigators did not determine what antigen specificity the expanded peripheral T cells had.

The method was immunoSEQ multiplex PCR; TCRdb's version includes in-frame clones alone and lacks a portion of them. The table shows 46,000 or so clones, with more than 85% occurring only once. Germline values: CDR1 LNHDA, CDR2 SQIVND (reference sequence). V was trimmed by 3 bases and J by 8 bases, leaving 5 bases between them. The CDR3 has 11 amino acids. The J gene is TRBJ1-5, the V gene TRBV19; D gene unclear. The clonotype originates from an adult with an advanced solid tumor such as melanoma, head and neck, liver or kidney cancer. The material was CD4+ or CD8+ T cells sorted from blood, obtained in a trial of the OX40 agonist ivuxolimab. The CDR3 loop is CASSIREPQHF. The CDR3, as DNA: TGTGCCAGTAGTATCCGGGAGCCCCAGCATTTT.